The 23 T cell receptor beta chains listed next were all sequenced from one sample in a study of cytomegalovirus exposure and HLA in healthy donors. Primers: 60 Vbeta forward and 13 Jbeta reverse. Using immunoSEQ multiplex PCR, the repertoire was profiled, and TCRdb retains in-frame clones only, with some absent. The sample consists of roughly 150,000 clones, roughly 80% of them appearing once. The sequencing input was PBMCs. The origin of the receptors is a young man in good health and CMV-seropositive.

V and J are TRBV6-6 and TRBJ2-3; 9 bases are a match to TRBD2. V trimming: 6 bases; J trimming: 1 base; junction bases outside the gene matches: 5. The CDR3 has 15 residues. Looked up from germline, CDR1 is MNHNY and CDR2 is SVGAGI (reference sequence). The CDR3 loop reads CASRASGTGTDTQYF. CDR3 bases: TGTGCCAGCAGGGCTAGCGGGACGGGCACAGATACGCAGTATTTT.

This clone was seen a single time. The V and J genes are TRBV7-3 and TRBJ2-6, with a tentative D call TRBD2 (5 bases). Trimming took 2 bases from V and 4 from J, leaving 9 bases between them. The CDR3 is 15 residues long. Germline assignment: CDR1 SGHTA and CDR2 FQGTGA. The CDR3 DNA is TGTGCCAGCAGCTTAGAGGGTTCCGGGGCCAACGTCCTGACTTTC. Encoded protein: CASSLEGSGANVLTF. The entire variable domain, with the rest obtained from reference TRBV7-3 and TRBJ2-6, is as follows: GAGVSQTPSNKVTEKGKYVELRCDPISGHTALYWYRQSLGQGPEFLIYFQGTGAADDSGLPNDRFFAVRPEGSVSTLKIQRTERGDSAVYLCASSLEGSGANVLTFGAGSRLTVL.

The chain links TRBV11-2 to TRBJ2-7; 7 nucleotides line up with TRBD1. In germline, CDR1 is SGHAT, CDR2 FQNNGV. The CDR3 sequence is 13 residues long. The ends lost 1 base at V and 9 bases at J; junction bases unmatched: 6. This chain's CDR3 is CASSLGTGRGQYF. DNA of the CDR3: TGTGCCAGCAGCTTAGGGACAGGAAGAGGGCAGTACTTC.

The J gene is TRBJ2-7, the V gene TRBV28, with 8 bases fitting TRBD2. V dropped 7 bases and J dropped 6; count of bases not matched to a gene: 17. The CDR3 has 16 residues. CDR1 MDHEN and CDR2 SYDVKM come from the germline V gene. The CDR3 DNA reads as TGTGCCAGCACCCCAGGATCGAGGGCCCGGGAGGGCGAGCAGTACTTC. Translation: CASTPGSRAREGEQYF.

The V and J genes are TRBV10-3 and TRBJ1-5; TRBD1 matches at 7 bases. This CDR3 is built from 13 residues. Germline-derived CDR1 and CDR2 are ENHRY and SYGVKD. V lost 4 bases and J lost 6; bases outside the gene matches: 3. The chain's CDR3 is CAISGQGGQPQHF. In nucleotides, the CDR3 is TGTGCCATCAGTGGACAGGGAGGTCAGCCCCAGCATTTT.

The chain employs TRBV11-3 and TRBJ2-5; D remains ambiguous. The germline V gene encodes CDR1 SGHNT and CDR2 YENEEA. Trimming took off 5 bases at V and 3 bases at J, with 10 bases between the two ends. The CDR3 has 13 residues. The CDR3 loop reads CASSRVMEETQYF. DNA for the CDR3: TGTGCCAGCAGCCGAGTTATGGAAGAGACCCAGTACTTC.

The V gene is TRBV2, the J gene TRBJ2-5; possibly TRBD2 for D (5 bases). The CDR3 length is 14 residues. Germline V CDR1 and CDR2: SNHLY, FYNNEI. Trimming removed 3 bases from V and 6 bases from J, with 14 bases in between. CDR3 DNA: TGTGCCAGCAGTGATACGGTACCGGGGAAGACCCAGTACTTC. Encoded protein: CASSDTVPGKTQYF.

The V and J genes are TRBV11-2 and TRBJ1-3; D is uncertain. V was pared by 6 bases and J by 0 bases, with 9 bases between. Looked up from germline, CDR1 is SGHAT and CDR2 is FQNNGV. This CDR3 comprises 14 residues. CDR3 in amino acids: CASRPALSGNTIYF. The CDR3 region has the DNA TGTGCCAGCAGGCCCGCGCTCTCTGGAAACACCATATATTTT. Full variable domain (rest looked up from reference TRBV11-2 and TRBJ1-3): EAGVAQSPRYKIIEKRQSVAFWCNPISGHATLYWYQQILGQGPKLLIQFQNNGVVDDSQLPKDRFSAERLKGVDSTLKIQPAKLEDSAVYLCASRPALSGNTIYFGEGSWLTVV.

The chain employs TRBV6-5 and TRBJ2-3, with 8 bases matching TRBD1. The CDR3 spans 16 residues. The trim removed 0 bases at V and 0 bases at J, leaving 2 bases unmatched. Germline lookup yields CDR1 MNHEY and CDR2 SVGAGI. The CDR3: CASSYSRTGSTDTQYF. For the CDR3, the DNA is TGTGCCAGCAGTTACTCCAGGACAGGGAGCACAGATACGCAGTATTTT.

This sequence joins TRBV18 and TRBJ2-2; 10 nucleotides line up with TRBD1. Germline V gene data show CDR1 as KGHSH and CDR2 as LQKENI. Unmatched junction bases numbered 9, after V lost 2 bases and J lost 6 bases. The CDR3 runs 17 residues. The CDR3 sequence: CASSPIRQGARSGELFF. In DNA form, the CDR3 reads TGTGCCAGCTCACCAATAAGACAGGGGGCAAGATCCGGGGAGCTGTTTTTT. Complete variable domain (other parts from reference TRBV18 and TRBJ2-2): NAGVMQNPRHLVRRRGQEARLRCSPMKGHSHVYWYRQLPEEGLKFMVYLQKENIIDESGMPKERFSAEFPKEGPSILRIQQVVRGDSAAYFCASSPIRQGARSGELFFGEGSRLTVL.

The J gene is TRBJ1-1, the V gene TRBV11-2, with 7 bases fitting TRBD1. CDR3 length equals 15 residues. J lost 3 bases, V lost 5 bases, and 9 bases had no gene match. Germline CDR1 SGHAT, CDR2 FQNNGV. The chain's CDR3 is CASSPFQGGDTEAFF. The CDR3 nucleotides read TGTGCCAGCAGCCCCTTCCAGGGGGGTGACACTGAAGCTTTCTTT.

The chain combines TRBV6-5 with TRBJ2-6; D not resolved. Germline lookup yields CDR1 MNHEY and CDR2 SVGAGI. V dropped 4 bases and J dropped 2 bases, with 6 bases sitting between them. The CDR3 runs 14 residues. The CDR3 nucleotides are TGTGCCAGCAGTTCTAGTACTGGGGCCAACGTCCTGACTTTC. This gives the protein CASSSSTGANVLTF.

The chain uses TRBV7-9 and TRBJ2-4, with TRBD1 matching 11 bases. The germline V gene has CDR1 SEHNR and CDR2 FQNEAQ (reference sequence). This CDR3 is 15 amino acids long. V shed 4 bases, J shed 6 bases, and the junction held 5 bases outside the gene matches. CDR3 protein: CASSSGQGGVNIQYF. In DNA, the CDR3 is TGTGCCAGCAGCTCGGGACAGGGGGGGGTAAACATTCAGTACTTC.

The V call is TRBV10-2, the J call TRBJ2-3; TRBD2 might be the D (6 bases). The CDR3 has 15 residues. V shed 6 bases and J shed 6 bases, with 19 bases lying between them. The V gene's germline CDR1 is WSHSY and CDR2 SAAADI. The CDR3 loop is CASRRWGGVGDTQYF. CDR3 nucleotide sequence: TGCGCCAGCAGACGTTGGGGCGGGGTGGGGGATACGCAGTATTTT.

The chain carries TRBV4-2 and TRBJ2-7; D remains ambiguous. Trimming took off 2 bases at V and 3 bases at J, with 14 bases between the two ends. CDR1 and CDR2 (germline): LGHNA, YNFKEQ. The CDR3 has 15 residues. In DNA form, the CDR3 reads TGTGCCAGCAGCCAACAAGACACCCAGGTCTACGAGCAGTACTTC. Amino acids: CASSQQDTQVYEQYF.

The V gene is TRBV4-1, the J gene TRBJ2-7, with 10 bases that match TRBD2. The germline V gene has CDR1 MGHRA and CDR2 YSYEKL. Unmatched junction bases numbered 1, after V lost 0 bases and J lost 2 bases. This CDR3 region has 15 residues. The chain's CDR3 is CASSQESGRAYEQYF. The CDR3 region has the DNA TGCGCCAGCAGCCAAGAAAGCGGGAGGGCCTACGAGCAGTACTTC.

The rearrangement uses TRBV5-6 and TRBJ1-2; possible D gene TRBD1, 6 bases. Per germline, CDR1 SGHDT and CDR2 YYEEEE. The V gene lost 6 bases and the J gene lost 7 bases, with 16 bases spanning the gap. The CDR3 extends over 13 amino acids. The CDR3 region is CASTTPQGLGYTF. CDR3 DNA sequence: TGTGCCAGCACCACTCCCCAGGGGCTTGGCTACACCTTC.

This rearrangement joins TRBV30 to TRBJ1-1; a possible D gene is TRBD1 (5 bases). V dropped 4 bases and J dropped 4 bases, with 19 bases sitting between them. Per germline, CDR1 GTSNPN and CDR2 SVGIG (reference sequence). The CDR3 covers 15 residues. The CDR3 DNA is TGTGCCTGGAAATCGGGTTTTTACGGGGGCACTGAAGCTTTCTTT. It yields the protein CAWKSGFYGGTEAFF.

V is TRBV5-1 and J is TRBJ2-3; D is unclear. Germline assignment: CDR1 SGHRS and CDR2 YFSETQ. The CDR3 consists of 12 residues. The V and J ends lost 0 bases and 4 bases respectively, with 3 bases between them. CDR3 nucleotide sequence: TGCGCCAGCAGCTTGGGAGCAGATACGCAGTATTTT. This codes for CASSLGADTQYF.

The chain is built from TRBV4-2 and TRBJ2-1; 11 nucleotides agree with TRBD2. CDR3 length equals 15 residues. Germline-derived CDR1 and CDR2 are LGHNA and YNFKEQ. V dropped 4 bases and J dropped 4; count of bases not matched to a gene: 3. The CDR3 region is CASSPGTSGYNEQFF. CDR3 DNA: TGTGCCAGCAGCCCCGGGACTAGCGGTTACAATGAGCAGTTCTTC.

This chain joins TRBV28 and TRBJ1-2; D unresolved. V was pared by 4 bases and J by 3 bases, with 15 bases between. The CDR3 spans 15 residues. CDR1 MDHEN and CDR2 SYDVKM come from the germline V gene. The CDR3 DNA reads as TGTGCCAGCAGTTCCCATGTTGAGGGTGACTATGGCTACACCTTC. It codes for CASSSHVEGDYGYTF.

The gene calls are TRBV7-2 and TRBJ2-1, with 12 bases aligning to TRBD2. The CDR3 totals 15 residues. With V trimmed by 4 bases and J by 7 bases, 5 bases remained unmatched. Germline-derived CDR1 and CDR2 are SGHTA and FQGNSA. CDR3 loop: CASSSGLAGKNEQFF. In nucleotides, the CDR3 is TGTGCCAGCAGCTCCGGACTAGCGGGGAAGAATGAGCAGTTCTTC.

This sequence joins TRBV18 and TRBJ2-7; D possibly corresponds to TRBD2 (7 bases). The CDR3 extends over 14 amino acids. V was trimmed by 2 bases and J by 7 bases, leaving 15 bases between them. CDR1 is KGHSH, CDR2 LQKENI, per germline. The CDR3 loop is CASSPGGGPREQYF. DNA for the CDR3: TGTGCCAGCTCACCAGGGGGGGGGCCAAGGGAGCAGTACTTC.